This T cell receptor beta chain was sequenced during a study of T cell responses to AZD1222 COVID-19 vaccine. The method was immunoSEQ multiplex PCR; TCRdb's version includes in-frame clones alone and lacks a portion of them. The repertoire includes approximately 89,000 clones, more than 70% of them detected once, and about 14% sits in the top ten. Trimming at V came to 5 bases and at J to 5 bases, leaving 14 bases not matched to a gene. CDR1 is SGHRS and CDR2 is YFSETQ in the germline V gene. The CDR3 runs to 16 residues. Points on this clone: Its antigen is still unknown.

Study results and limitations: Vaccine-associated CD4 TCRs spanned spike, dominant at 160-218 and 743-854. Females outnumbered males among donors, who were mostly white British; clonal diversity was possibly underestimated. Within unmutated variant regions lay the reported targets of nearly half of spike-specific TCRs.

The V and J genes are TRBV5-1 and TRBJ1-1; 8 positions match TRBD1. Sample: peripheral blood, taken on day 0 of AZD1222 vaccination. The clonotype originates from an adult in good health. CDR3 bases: TGCGCCAGCAGAGCGGAGACAGGGGCCCCGGGGACTGAAGCTTTCTTT. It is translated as CASRAETGAPGTEAFF.